Below are 4 T cell receptor beta chains sequenced from a single sample in a study of breast tumors, draining lymph nodes, adjacent tissues. Each CDR3 protein gets one entry after TCRdb re-called the multiplex PCR reads with MiXCR. This table has about 13,000 distinct CDR3 sequences, approximately 62% appearing once. Sequenced material: tumor-adjacent breast tissue. These TCRs come from a female donor with breast cancer. Some clones in this sample may be carry-over from other donors' samples.

This rearrangement joins TRBV7-2 to TRBJ2-7, with 8 nucleotides matching TRBD1. CDR1 and CDR2 from the germline V gene are SGHTA and FQGNSA. J was trimmed by 2 bases and V by 5 bases; bases with no gene match: 11. This CDR3 contains 16 residues. CDR3 sequence: CASSIRGTGSTYEQYF. DNA for the CDR3: TGTGCCAGCAGCATCCGGGGGACAGGTTCGACCTACGAGCAGTACTTC.

This clonotype was found many times. One junction end does not reproduce the germline sequence, and a read error may be involved. The gene calls are TRBV7-8 and TRBJ1-6; a weak D match, TRBD1 (6 bases). The germline V gene has CDR1 SGHVS and CDR2 FQNEAQ. The CDR3 spans 18 residues. CDR3 region: CASSLLPGEGSYNPPLHF. In DNA form, the CDR3 reads TGTGCCAGCAGCCTACTGCCAGGGGAAGGATCCTATAATCCACCCCTCCACTTT.

This clonotype is medium-sized by share. This chain connects TRBV29-1 to TRBJ1-2; D is unclear. Germline V gene lookup returns CDR1 SQVTM and CDR2 ANQGSEA. This CDR3 region has 14 residues. The V end lost 1 base, the J end lost 4 bases, and 13 bases lay between the germline ends. CDR3 in amino acids: CSVEGGRNFYGYTF. The CDR3 nucleotides are TGCAGCGTTGAAGGCGGCCGGAACTTCTATGGCTACACCTTC.

The chain links TRBV7-8 to TRBJ2-3, with 9 nucleotides matching TRBD1. The CDR3 covers 14 residues. CDR1 and CDR2 from the germline V gene are SGHVS and FQNEAQ. V was pared by 5 bases and J by 3 bases, with 3 bases of the junction left unmatched. In DNA form, the CDR3 reads TGTGCCAGCAGCGTGGACAGGGGAACAGATACGCAGTATTTT. It specifies CASSVDRGTDTQYF.